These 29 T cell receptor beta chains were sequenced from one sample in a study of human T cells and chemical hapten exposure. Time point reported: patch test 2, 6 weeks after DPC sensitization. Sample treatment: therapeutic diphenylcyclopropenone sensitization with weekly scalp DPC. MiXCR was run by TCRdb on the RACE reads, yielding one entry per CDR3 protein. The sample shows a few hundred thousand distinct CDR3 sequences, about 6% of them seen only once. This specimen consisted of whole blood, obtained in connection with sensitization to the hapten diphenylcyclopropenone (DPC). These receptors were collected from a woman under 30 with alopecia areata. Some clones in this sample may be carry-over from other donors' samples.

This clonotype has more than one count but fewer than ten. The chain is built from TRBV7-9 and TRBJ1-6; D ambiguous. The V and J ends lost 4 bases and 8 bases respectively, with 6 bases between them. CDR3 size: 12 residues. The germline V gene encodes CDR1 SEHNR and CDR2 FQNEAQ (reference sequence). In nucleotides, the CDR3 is TGTGCCAGCAGCTCAGAGGATTCACCCCTCCACTTT. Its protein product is CASSSEDSPLHF.

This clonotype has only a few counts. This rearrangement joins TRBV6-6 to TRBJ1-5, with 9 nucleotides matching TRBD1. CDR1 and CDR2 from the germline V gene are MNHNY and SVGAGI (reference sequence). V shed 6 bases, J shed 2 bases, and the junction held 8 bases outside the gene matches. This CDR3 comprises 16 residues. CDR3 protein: CASRPGQGTGNQPQHF. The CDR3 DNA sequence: TGTGCCAGCAGACCGGGACAGGGAACGGGCAATCAGCCCCAGCATTTT.

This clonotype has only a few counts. The CDR3 bases are TGTGCCAGCAGCTTAGCCGGCCTCTCCTATAATTCACCCCTCCACTTT. Translated, it gives CASSLAGLSYNSPLHF. This chain connects TRBV7-2 to TRBJ1-6; D gene uncertain. V was shortened by 0 bases and J by 0 bases, with 6 bases between the two germline ends. CDR3 length equals 16 residues. Germline CDR1 is SGHTA and CDR2 is FQGNSA.

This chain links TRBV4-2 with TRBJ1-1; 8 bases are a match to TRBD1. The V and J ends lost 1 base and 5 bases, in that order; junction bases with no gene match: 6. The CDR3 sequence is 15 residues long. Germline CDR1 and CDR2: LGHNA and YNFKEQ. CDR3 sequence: CASSQADRAETEAFF. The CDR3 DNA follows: TGTGCCAGCAGCCAAGCGGACAGGGCCGAGACTGAAGCTTTCTTT.

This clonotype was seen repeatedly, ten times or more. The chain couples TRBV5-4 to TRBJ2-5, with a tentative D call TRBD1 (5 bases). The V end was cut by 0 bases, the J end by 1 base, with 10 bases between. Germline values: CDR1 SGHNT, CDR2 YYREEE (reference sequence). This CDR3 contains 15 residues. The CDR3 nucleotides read TGTGCCAGCAGCTTGGATTCAGGGATCCAAGAGACCCAGTACTTC. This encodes CASSLDSGIQETQYF.

CDR3 in amino acids: CASRYEDTELFF. DNA of the CDR3: TGTGCCAGCAGATACGAGGACACTGAGCTGTTTTTT. The chain carries TRBV7-2 and TRBJ2-2, with D maybe TRBD1 (5 bases). With 6 bases removed from V and 11 bases from J, the gap between germline ends came to 13 bases. The CDR3 runs 12 residues. Germline V gene sequence: CDR1 SGHTA, CDR2 FQGNSA. The full variable domain, completed using reference TRBV7-2 and TRBJ2-2, is GAGVSQSPSNKVTEKGKDVELRCDPISGHTALYWYRQSLGQGLEFLIYFQGNSAPDKSGLPSDRFSAERTGGSVSTLTIQRTQQEDSAVYLCASRYEDTELFFGEGSRLTVL.

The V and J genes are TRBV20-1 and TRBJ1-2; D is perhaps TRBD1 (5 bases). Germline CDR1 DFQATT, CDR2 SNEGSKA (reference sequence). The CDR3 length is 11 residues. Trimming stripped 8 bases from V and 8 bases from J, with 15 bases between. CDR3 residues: CSPVKWGGYTF. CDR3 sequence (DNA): TGCAGTCCAGTGAAATGGGGGGGCTACACCTTC.

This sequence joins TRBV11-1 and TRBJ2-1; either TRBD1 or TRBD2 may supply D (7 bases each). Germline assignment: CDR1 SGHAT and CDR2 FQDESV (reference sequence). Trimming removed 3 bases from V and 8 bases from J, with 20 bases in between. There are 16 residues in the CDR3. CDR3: CASSFSAGYQGDEQFF. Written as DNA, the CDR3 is TGTGCCAGCAGCTTTTCAGCGGGGTATCAGGGGGATGAGCAGTTCTTC.

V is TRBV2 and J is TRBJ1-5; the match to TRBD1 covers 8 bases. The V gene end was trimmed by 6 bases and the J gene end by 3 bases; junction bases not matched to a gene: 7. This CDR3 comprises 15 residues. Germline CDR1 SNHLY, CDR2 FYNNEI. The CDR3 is CASRETGAVNQPQHF. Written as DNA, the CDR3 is TGTGCCAGCAGAGAGACAGGGGCGGTCAATCAGCCCCAGCATTTT.

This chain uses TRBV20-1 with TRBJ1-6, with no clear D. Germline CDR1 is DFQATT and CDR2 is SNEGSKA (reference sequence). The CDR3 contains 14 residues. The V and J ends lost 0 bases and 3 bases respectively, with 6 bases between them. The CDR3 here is CSARDLDYNSPLHF. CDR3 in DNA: TGCAGTGCTAGAGATTTAGACTATAATTCACCCCTCCACTTT.

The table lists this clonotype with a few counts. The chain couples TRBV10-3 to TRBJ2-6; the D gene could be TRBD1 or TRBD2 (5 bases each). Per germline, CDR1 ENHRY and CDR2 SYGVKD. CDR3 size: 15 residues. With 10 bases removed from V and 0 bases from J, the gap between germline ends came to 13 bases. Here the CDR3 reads CATSGPTSGANVLTF. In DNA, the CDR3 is TGTGCCACCTCGGGGCCTACCTCTGGGGCCAACGTCCTGACTTTC.

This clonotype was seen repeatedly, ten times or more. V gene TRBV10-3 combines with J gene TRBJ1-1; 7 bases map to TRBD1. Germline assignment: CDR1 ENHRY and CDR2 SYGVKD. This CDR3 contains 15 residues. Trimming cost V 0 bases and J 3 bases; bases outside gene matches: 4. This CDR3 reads CAISESRQGDTEAFF. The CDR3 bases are TGTGCCATCAGTGAGTCGAGACAGGGTGACACTGAAGCTTTCTTT.

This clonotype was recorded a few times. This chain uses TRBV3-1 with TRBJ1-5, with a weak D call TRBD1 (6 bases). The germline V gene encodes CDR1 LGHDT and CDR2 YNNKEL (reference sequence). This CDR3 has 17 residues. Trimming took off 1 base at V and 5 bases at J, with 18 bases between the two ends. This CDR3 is CASSQGGQTTWDQPQHF. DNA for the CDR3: TGTGCCAGCAGCCAAGGCGGACAGACCACTTGGGATCAGCCCCAGCATTTT.

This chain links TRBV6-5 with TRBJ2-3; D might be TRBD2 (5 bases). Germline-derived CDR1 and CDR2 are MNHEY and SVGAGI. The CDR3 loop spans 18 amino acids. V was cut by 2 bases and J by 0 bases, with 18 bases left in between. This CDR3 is CASSYGVRRAASTDTQYF. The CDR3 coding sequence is TGTGCCAGCAGTTACGGGGTTCGGCGAGCGGCGAGCACAGATACGCAGTATTTT.

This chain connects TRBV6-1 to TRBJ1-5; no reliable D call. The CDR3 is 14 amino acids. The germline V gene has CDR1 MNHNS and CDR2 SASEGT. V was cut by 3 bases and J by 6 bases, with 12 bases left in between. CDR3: CASSDFQIPQPQHF. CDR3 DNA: TGTGCCAGCAGTGACTTCCAAATCCCTCAGCCCCAGCATTTT.

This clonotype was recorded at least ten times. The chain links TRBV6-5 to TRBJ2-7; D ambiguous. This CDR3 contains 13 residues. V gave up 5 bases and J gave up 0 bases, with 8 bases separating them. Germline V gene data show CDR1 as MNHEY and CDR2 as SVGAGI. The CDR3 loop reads CASSPRSSYEQYF. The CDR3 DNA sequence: TGTGCCAGCAGTCCCAGGAGCTCCTACGAGCAGTACTTC.

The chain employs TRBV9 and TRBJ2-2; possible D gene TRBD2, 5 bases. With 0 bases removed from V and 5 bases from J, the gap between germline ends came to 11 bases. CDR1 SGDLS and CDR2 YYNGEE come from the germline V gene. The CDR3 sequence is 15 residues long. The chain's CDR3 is CASSVVMGGTGELFF. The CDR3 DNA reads TGTGCCAGCAGCGTAGTGATGGGCGGGACCGGGGAGCTGTTTTTT.

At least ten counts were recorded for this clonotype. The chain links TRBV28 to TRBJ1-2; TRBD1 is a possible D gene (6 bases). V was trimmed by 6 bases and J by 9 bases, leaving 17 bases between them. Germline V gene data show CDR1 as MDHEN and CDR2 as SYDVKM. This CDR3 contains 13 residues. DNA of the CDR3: TGTGCCAGCAGCCCAGGACAGAACAGTCGCTACACCTTC. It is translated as CASSPGQNSRYTF.

The DNA for the CDR3 is TGTGCCAGCAGTTACGGATCAGGGGCAGTCGAGCAGTACTTC. Protein sequence: CASSYGSGAVEQYF. V gene TRBV6-5 combines with J gene TRBJ2-7; perhaps TRBD1 as D (6 bases). The CDR3 contains 14 residues. Germline loops: CDR1 MNHEY, CDR2 SVGAGI. Deletions cut 2 bases from V and 6 bases from J, with 14 bases between.

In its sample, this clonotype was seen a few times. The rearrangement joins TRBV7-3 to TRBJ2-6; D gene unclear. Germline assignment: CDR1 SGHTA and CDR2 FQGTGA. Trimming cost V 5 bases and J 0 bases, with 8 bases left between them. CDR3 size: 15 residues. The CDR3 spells CASSNAFSGANVLTF. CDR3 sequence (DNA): TGTGCCAGCAGCAACGCTTTCTCTGGGGCCAACGTCCTGACTTTC.

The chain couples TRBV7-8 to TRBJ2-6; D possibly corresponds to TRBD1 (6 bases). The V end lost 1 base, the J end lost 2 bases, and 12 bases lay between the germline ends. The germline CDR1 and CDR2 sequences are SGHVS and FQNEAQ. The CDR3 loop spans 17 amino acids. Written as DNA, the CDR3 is TGTGCCAGCAGCTTAGTTCCAGGGGTGGCTGGGGCCAACGTCCTGACTTTC. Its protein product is CASSLVPGVAGANVLTF.

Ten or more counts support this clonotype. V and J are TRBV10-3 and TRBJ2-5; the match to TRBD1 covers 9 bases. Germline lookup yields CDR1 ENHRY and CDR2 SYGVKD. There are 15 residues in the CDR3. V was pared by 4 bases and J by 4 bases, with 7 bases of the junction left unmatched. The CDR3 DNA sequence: TGTGCCATCAGTGTAGGTACAGGGGGCGCAGAGACCCAGTACTTC. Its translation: CAISVGTGGAETQYF.

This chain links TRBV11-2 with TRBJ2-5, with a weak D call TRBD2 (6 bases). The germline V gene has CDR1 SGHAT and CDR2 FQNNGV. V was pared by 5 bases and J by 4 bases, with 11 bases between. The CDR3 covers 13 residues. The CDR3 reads CASSLPGLETQYF. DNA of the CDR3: TGTGCCAGCAGCCTTCCGGGACTAGAGACCCAGTACTTC.

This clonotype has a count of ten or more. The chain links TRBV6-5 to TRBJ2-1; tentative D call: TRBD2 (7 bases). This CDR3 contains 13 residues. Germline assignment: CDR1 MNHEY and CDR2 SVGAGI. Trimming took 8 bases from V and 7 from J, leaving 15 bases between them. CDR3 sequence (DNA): TGTGCCAGCGGGGGGGCCGAGGAGAATGAGCAGTTCTTC. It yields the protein CASGGAEENEQFF.

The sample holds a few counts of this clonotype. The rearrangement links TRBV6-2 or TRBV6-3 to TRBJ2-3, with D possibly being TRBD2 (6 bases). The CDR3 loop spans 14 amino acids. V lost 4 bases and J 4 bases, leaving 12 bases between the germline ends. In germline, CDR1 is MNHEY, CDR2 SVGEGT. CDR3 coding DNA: TGTGCCAGCAGTTCCCCCTGGGGGGCAGATACGCAGTATTTT. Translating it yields CASSSPWGADTQYF.

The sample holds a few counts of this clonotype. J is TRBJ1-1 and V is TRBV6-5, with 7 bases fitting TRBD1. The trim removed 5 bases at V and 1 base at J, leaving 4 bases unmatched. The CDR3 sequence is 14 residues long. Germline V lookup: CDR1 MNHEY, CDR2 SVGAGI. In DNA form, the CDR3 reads TGTGCCAGCAGTAGGGACAGCCGGAACACTGAAGCTTTCTTT. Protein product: CASSRDSRNTEAFF.

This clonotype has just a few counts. CDR3 protein: CSAVEFIPGAGELFF. The DNA of the CDR3 is TGCAGTGCTGTAGAATTTATCCCAGGGGCCGGGGAGCTGTTTTTT. The V and J genes are TRBV20-1 and TRBJ2-2, with TRBD1 as a possible D gene (6 bases). Germline CDR1 DFQATT, CDR2 SNEGSKA (reference sequence). There are 15 residues in the CDR3. The V end was cut by 5 bases, the J end by 6 bases, with 19 bases between.

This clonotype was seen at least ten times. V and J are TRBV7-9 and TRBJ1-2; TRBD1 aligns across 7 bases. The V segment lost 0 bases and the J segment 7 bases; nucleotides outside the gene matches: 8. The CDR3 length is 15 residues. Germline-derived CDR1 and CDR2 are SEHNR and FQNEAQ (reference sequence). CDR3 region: CASSLAGQQSGGYTF. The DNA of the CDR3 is TGTGCCAGCAGCTTAGCGGGACAGCAGAGCGGTGGCTACACCTTC. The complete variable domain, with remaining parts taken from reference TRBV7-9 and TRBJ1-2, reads DTGVSQNPRHKITKRGQNVTFRCDPISEHNRLYWYRQTLGQGPEFLTYFQNEAQLEKSRLLSDRFSAERPKGSFSTLEIQRTEQGDSAMYLCASSLAGQQSGGYTFGSGTRLTVV.

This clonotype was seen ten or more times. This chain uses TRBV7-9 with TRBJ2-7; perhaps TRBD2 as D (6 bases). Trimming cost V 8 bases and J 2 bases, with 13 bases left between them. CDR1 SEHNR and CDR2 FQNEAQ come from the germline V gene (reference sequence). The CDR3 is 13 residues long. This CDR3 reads CASSEGSTYEQYF. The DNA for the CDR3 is TGTGCCAGCTCGGAGGGCAGTACCTACGAGCAGTACTTC.